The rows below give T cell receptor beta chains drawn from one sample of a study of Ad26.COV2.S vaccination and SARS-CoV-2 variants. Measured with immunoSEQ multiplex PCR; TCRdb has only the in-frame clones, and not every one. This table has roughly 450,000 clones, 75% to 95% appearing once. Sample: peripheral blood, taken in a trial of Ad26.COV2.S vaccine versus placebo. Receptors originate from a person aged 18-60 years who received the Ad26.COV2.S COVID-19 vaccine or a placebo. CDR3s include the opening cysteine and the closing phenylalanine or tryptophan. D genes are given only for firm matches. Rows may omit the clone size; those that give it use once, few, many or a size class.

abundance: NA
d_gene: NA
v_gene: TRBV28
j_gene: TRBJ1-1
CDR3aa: CASSLVQGMNTEAFF
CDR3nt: TGTGCCAGCAGTTTGGTACAGGGTATGAACACTGAAGCTTTCTTT

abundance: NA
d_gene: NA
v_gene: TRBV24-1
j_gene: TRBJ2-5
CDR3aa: CATSDFGGGGETQYF
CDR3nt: TGTGCCACCAGTGATTTCGGCGGGGGCGGAGAGACCCAGTACTTC

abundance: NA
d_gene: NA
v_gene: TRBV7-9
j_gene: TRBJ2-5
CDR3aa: CASSLGPNLQETQYF
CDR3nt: TGTGCCAGCAGCTTAGGGCCTAATCTCCAAGAGACCCAGTACTTC

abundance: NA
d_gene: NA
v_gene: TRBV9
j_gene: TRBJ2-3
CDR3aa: CASSVGSVDTQYF
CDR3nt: TGTGCCAGCAGCGTAGGATCCGTGGATACGCAGTATTTT

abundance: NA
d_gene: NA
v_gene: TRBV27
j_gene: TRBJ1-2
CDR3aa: CASSLWRGGAFSGYGYTF
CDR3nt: TGTGCCAGCAGTTTATGGCGAGGCGGGGCCTTTTCGGGCTATGGCTACACCTTC

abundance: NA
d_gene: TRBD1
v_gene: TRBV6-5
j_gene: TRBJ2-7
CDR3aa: CASSYFPGQAYEQYF
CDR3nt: TGTGCCAGCAGTTACTTCCCGGGACAGGCCTACGAGCAGTACTTC

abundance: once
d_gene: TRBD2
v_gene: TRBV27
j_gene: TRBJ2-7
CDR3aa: CASSLSPRREGNYEQYF
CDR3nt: TGTGCCAGCAGTTTATCCCCTCGGCGGGAGGGGAACTACGAGCAGTACTTC

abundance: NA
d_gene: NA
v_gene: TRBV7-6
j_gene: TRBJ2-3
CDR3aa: CASSLVLGQTDTQYF
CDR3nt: TGTGCCAGCAGCTTGGTACTAGGACAGACAGATACGCAGTATTTT

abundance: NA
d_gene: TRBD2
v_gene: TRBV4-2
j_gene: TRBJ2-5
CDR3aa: CASSHPTSGRGETQYF
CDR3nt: TGTGCCAGCAGCCACCCGACTAGCGGGAGGGGAGAGACCCAGTACTTC

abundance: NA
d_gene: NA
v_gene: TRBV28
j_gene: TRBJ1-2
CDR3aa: CASRYWTENYGYTF
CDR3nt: TGTGCCAGCCGGTATTGGACAGAGAACTATGGCTACACCTTC

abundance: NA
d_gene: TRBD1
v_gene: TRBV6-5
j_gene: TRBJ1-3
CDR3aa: CASSSIQGATIYF
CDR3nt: TGTGCCAGCAGTTCAATACAGGGGGCTACCATATATTTT

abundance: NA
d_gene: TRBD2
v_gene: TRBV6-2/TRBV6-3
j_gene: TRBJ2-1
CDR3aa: CASSQGLPLTDEQFF
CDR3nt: TGTGCCAGCAGCCAGGGACTACCCCTTACCGATGAGCAGTTCTTC

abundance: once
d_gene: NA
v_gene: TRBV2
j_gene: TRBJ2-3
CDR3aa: CASSPSRLVWDTQYF
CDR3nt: TGTGCCAGCAGCCCATCTCGTCTGGTCTGGGATACGCAGTATTTT

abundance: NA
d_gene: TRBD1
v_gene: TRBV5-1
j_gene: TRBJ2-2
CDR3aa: CASSLQGAVWELFF
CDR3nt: TGCGCCAGCAGCTTACAGGGGGCGGTTTGGGAGCTGTTTTTT

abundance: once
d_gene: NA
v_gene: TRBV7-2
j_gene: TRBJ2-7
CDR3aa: CASSLAVTYEQYF
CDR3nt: TGTGCCAGCAGCTTAGCCGTAACCTACGAGCAGTACTTC

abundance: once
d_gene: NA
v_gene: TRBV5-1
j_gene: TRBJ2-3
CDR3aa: CASKLYTDTQYF
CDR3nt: TGCGCCAGCAAACTTTACACAGATACGCAGTATTTT

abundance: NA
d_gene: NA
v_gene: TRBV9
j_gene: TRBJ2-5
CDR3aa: CASTREGTREETQYF
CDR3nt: TGTGCCAGCACCCGAGAAGGAACTCGGGAAGAGACCCAGTACTTC

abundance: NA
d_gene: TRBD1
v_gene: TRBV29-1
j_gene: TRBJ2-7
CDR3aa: CSVQGDTLDEQYF
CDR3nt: TGCAGCGTCCAGGGGGACACCCTCGACGAGCAGTACTTC

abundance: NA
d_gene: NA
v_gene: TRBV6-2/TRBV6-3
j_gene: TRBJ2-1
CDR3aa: CASSPGAGRSNEQFF
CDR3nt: TGTGCCAGCAGCCCCGGGGCCGGGCGATCCAATGAGCAGTTCTTC

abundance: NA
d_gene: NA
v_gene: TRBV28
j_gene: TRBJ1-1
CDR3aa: CASSLLIPTANTEAFF
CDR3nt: TGTGCCAGCAGTTTATTGATCCCGACAGCTAACACTGAAGCTTTCTTT

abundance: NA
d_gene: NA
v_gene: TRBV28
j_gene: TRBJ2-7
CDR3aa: CASRTGTVTYEQYF
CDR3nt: TGTGCCAGCAGGACCGGGACTGTCACCTACGAGCAGTACTTC

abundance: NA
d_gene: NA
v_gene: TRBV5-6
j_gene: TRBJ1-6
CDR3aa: CASSQPRGRANSPLHF
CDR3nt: TGTGCCAGCAGCCAACCACGAGGCAGGGCTAATTCACCCCTCCACTTT

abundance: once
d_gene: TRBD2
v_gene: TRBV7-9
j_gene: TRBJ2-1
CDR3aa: CASSFTLAGVDSYNEQFF
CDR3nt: TGTGCCAGCAGCTTTACACTAGCGGGAGTGGACTCCTACAATGAGCAGTTCTTC

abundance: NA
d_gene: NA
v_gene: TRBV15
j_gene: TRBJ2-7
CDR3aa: CATSRASSYEQYF
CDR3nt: TGTGCCACCAGCAGGGCTAGCTCCTACGAGCAGTACTTC

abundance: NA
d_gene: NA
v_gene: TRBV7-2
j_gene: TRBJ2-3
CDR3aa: CASSLRETDTQYF
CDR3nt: TGTGCCAGCAGCTTAAGGGAAACAGATACGCAGTATTTT

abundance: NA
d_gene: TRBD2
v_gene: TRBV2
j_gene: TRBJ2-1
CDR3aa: CASSEVLAVGYEQFF
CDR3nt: TGTGCCAGCAGTGAAGTGCTAGCGGTAGGGTATGAGCAGTTCTTC

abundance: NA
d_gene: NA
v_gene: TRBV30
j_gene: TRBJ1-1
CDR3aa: CAWSVRLSVTEAFF
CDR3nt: TGTGCCTGGAGTGTCCGGCTTTCAGTCACTGAAGCTTTCTTT

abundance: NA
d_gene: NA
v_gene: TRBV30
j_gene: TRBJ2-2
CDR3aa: CAWSVLEGGELFF
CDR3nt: TGTGCCTGGAGTGTACTAGAAGGCGGGGAGCTGTTTTTT

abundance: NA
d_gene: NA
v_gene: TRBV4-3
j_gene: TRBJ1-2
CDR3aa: CASSQTGTSYGYTF
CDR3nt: TGCGCCAGCAGCCAAACAGGAACGAGCTATGGCTACACCTTC

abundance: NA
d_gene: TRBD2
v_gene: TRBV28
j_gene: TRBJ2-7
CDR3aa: CASRPGGEGGYEQYF
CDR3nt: TGTGCCAGCAGGCCGGGGGGAGAAGGCGGCTACGAGCAGTACTTC

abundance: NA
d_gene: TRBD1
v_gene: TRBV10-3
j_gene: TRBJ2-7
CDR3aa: CAISSQDREYYEQYF
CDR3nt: TGTGCCATCAGTTCTCAAGACAGGGAATACTACGAGCAGTACTTC

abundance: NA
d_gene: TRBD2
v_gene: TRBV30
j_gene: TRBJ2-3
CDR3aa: CACSGFIADTQYF
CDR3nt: TGTGCCTGTAGCGGGTTTATCGCAGATACGCAGTATTTT

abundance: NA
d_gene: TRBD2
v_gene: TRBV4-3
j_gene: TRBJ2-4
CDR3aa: CASSQVHLAGAIQYF
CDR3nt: TGCGCCAGCAGCCAAGTTCATCTAGCGGGAGCCATTCAGTACTTC

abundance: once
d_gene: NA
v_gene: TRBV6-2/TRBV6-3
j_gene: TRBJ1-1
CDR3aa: CASSPRTVANTEAFF
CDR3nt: TGTGCCAGCAGCCCCCGGACAGTAGCTAACACTGAAGCTTTCTTT

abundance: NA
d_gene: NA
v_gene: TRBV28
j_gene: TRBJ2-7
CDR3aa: CASSFPGTYYEQYF
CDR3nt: TGTGCCAGCAGTTTCCCAGGCACATACTACGAGCAGTACTTC

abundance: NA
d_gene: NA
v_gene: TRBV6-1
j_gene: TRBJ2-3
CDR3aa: CASSDPGLTSTDTQYF
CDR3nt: TGTGCCAGCAGTGACCCTGGACTAACTAGCACAGATACGCAGTATTTT

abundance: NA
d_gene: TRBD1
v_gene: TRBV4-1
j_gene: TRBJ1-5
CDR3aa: CASSRVTGIQPQHF
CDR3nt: TGCGCCAGCAGTCGTGTGACAGGGATTCAGCCCCAGCATTTT

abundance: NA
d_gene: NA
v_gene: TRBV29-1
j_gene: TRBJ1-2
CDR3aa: CSVEGTSNYGYTF
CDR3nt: TGCAGCGTTGAAGGTACTTCTAACTATGGCTACACCTTC

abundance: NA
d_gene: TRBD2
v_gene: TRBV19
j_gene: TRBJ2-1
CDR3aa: CASSKGTSGNEQFF
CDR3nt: TGTGCCAGTAGTAAAGGGACTAGCGGAAATGAGCAGTTCTTC

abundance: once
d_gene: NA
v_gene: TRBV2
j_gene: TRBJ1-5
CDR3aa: CASSLQGPVGQPQHF
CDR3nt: TGTGCCAGCAGTTTACAGGGCCCCGTCGGTCAGCCCCAGCATTTT

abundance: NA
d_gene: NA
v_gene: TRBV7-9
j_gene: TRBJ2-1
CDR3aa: CASSLGPGYFNEQFF
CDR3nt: TGTGCCAGCAGCTTGGGCCCCGGCTACTTCAATGAGCAGTTCTTC